The present entry profiles one T cell receptor beta chain with its context. Its antigen is unidentified. This entry comes from a study of spatial heterogeneity in lung cancer. TCR cDNA molecules were tagged individually, and each one carried a unique molecular identifier. TCRdb reanalysed the 5' RACE reads using MiXCR and keeps one entry per CDR3 protein. The table records around 9,700 distinct CDR3 sequences, 6.5% to 9.5% of them present only once. Study outcomes and limitations: Tracking of tumor mutation counts was seen in expanded intratumoral alpha and beta TCR counts.

Time point described: sample taken at primary tumor resection. There were 72 donors, all of them untreated patients with early-stage non-small cell lung cancer. Unsorted whole RNA from tumor, nontumor lung or frozen PBMC underwent sequencing. Sequenced material: lung tumor tissue, taken at surgery. The sequence came from a male donor with early-stage non-small cell lung cancer.

The CDR3 DNA reads TGCAGTGCTAGAGGGACTCGTTCCTACGAGCAGTACTTC. This sequence encodes CSARGTRSYEQYF. The chain employs TRBV20-1 and TRBJ2-7; maybe TRBD2 (5 bases). CDR3 length equals 13 residues. Germline V lookup: CDR1 DFQATT, CDR2 SNEGSKA (reference sequence). Trimming took 1 base from V and 1 from J, leaving 8 bases between them.